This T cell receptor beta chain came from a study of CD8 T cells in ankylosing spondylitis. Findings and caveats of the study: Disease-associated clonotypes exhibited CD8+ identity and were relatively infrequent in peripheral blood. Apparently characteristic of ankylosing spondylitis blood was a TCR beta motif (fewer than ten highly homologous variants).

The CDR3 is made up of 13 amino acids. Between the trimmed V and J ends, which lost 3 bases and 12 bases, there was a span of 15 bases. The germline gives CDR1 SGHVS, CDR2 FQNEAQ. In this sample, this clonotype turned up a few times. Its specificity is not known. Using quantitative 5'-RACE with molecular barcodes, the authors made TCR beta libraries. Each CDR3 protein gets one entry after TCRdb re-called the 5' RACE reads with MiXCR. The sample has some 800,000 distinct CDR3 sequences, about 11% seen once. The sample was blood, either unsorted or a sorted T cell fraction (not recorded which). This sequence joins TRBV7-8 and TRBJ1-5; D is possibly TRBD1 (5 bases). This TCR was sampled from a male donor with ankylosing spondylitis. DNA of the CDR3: TGTGCCAGCAGCTTCCCGGGGGTTGGGGTCCAGCATTTT. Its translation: CASSFPGVGVQHF.